Shown below are 4 T cell receptor beta chains from a single sample sequenced in a study of shared clonotypes between healthy human individuals. Only in-frame clones appear in the TCRdb table, and some are missing; sequencing was by immunoSEQ multiplex PCR. The sample contains about 1.1 million clones, approximately 78% of which appear only once. What was sequenced was memory CD4+ T cells from PBMCs. Subset described: CD45RA-negative fraction. The receptor source for this set is a man younger than 30 in good health. Some clones in this sample may be carry-over from other donors' samples.

The chain links TRBV2 to TRBJ2-2; the match to TRBD2 covers 8 bases. The CDR3 has 15 residues. Germline V gives CDR1 SNHLY, CDR2 FYNNEI. V shed 1 base, J shed 3 bases, and the junction held 1 base outside the gene matches. The CDR3 DNA is TGTGCCAGCAGTGAAGTTAGCGGGGACACCGGGGAGCTGTTTTTT. Translated: CASSEVSGDTGELFF.

This clone showed up just a few times. The chain couples TRBV7-9 to TRBJ1-2, with 7 bases aligning to TRBD1. Germline CDR1 is SEHNR and CDR2 is FQNEAQ (reference sequence). The CDR3 contains 14 residues. V shed 6 bases and J 4 bases; nucleotides not matched to a gene: 8. The CDR3 nucleotides are TGTGCCAGCAGTCTCGACAGGGCGCTCTATGGCTACACCTTC. Translating gives CASSLDRALYGYTF.

Note on this clone: A far larger clone lies a single base away; this is likely a read error. The chain uses TRBV11-2 and TRBJ2-3; D gene ambiguous. Germline CDR1 is SGHAT and CDR2 is FQNNGV. This CDR3 has 11 amino acids. V gave up 5 bases and J gave up 4 bases, with 4 bases separating them. The chain's CDR3 is CASSIADTQYF. The CDR3 DNA reads as TGTGCCAGCAGCATAGCAGATACGCAGTATTTT.

This clone was observed many times. The chain links TRBV7-9 to TRBJ2-5; 8 positions match TRBD1. CDR3 length: 14 amino acids. The junction had 7 bases not matched to a gene; V was cut back by 5 bases and J by 5 bases. The germline V gene has CDR1 SEHNR and CDR2 FQNEAQ (reference sequence). The CDR3 here is CASSGPTGDETQYF. The CDR3 bases are TGTGCCAGCAGCGGCCCGACAGGGGACGAGACCCAGTACTTC. The whole variable domain, remainder taken from reference TRBV7-9 and TRBJ2-5, is DTGVSQNPRHKITKRGQNVTFRCDPISEHNRLYWYRQTLGQGPEFLTYFQNEAQLEKSRLLSDRFSAERPKGSFSTLEIQRTEQGDSAMYLCASSGPTGDETQYFGPGTRLLVL.